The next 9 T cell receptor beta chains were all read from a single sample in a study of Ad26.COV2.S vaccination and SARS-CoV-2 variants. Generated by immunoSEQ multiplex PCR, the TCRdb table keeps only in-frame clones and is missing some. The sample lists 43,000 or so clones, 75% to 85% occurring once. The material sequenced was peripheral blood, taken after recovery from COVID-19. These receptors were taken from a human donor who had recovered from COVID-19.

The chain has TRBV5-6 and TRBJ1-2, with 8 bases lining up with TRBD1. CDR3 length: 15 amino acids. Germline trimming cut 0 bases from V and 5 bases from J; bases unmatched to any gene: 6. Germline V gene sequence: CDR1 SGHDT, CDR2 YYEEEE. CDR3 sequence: CASSLAGGQGYGYTF. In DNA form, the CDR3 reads TGTGCCAGCAGCTTGGCCGGAGGACAGGGTTATGGCTACACCTTC.

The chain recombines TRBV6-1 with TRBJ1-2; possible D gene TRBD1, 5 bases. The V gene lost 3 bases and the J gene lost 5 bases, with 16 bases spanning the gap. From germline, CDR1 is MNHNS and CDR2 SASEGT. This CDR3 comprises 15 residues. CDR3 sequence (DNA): TGTGCCAGCAGTGACAGGCAACGGGGGGAATATGGCTACACCTTC. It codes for CASSDRQRGEYGYTF.

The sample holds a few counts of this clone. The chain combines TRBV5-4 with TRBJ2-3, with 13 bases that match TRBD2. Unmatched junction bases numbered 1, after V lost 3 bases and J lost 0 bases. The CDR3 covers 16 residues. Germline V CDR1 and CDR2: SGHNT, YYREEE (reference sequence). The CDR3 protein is CASSWGLAGSTDTQYF. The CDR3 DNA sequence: TGTGCCAGCAGCTGGGGACTAGCGGGGAGCACAGATACGCAGTATTTT.

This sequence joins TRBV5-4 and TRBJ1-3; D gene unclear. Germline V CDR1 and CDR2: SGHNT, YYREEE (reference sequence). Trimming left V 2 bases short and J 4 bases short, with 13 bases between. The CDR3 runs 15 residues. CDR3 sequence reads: CASSLQTQGGNTIYF. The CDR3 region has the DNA TGTGCCAGCAGCTTACAGACCCAAGGGGGAAACACCATATATTTT.

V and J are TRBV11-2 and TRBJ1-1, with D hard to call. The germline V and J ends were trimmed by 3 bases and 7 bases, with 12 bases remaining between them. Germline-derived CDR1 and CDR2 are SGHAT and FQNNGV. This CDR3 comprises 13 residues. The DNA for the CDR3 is TGTGCCAGCAGCTTTCAGGCTACTCTTGAAGCTTTCTTT. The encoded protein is CASSFQATLEAFF.

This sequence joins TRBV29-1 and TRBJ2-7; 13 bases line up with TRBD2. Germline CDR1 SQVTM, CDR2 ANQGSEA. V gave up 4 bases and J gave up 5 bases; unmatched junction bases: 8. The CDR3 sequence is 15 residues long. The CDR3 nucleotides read TGCAGCGTTGCCCGGACTAGCGGGAGCTCTGACGAGCAGTACTTC. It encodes CSVARTSGSSDEQYF.

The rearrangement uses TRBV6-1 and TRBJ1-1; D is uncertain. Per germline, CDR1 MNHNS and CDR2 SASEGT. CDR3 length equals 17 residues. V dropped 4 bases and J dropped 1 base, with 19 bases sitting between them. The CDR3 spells CASSVLTVGRGNTEAFF. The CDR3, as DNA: TGTGCCAGCAGTGTTCTAACAGTTGGACGGGGGAACACTGAAGCTTTCTTT.

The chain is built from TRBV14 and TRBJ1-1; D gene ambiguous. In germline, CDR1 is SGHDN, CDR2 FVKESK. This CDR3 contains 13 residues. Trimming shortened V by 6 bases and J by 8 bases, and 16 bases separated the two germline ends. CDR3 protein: CASSLKGRSEAFF. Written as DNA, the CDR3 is TGTGCCAGCAGTCTTAAAGGGCGATCCGAAGCTTTCTTT.

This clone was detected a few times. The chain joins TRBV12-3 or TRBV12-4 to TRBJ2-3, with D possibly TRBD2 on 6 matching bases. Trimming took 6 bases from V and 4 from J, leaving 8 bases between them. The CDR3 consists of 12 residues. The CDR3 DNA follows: TGTGCCAGCAGAGGGGACTCAGATACGCAGTATTTT. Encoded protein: CASRGDSDTQYF.